A single sample is the source of the 12 T cell receptor beta chains below, sequenced in a study of blood T cell repertoires in COVID-19. The repertoire was sequenced with immunoSEQ multiplex PCR; TCRdb's copy has only in-frame clones and lacks some. Of 40,000 to 50,000 clones in the sample, approximately 90% are singletons; the top ten hold 9%. The material sequenced was peripheral blood. These receptors originate from a man under 40 with active or convalescent COVID-19.

The chain has TRBV5-1 and TRBJ2-3; a weak D match, TRBD2 (5 bases). Trimming stripped 0 bases from V and 4 bases from J, with 6 bases between. This CDR3 spans 13 amino acids. CDR1 is SGHRS, CDR2 YFSETQ, per germline. CDR3 residues: CASSLGTSDTQYF. The CDR3 bases are TGCGCCAGCAGCTTGGGGACTTCAGATACGCAGTATTTT. The full variable domain, with the rest looked up from reference TRBV5-1 and TRBJ2-3, is KAGVTQTPRYLIKTRGQQVTLSCSPISGHRSVSWYQQTPGQGLQFLFEYFSETQRNKGNFPGRFSGRQFSNSRSEMNVSTLELGDSALYLCASSLGTSDTQYFGPGTRLTVL.

This clone has just a few counts. J is TRBJ2-7 and V is TRBV6-1; no definite D call. Trimming shortened V by 0 bases and J by 1 base, and 10 bases separated the two germline ends. Looked up from germline, CDR1 is MNHNS and CDR2 is SASEGT. This CDR3 is 15 amino acids long. CDR3 sequence (DNA): TGTGCCAGCAGTGAAGCGCAAGTCGGTTCCTACGAGCAGTACTTC. It specifies CASSEAQVGSYEQYF.

V usage is TRBV10-3 and J usage is TRBJ1-2; D is uncertain. The CDR3 contains 13 residues. Trimming removed 0 bases from V and 5 bases from J, with 7 bases in between. Germline V gene sequence: CDR1 ENHRY, CDR2 SYGVKD. CDR3: CAISESTLYGYTF. The CDR3 nucleotides read TGTGCCATCAGTGAGTCGACTCTTTATGGCTACACCTTC.

This chain joins TRBV7-9 and TRBJ1-1; D gene ambiguous. CDR3 length: 11 residues. Trimming took 5 bases from V and 7 from J, leaving 8 bases between them. CDR1 and CDR2 from the germline V gene are SEHNR and FQNEAQ (reference sequence). The CDR3 nucleotides are TGTGCCAGCAGCCCGCTGAGTGAAGCTTTCTTT. Translated, it gives CASSPLSEAFF.

The rearrangement joins TRBV4-1 to TRBJ2-3; TRBD2 matches 8 bases. In germline, CDR1 is MGHRA, CDR2 YSYEKL. The V gene end was trimmed by 1 base and the J gene end by 2 bases; junction bases not matched to a gene: 5. This CDR3 spans 16 amino acids. The CDR3 reads CASSQGLAGNTDTQYF. Written as DNA, the CDR3 is TGCGCCAGCAGCCAAGGGTTAGCGGGGAACACAGATACGCAGTATTTT.

The CDR3 loop reads CASSLVSGVRPQHF. CDR3 DNA: TGTGCCAGCAGTTTAGTATCCGGGGTACGGCCCCAGCATTTT. This chain links TRBV28 with TRBJ1-5; D uncertain. In germline, CDR1 is MDHEN, CDR2 SYDVKM. V was clipped by 2 bases and J by 9 bases, with 14 bases between them. The CDR3 totals 14 residues.

The chain couples TRBV7-6 to TRBJ1-4; 9 bases map to TRBD1. Germline V gives CDR1 SGHVS, CDR2 FNYEAQ. The CDR3 loop spans 14 amino acids. The V segment lost 5 bases and the J segment 6 bases; nucleotides outside the gene matches: 4. The CDR3 DNA reads as TGTGCCAGCAGCGTACAGGGGGCGCATGAAAAACTGTTTTTT. It encodes CASSVQGAHEKLFF.

This rearrangement joins TRBV2 to TRBJ1-6; 11 nucleotides agree with TRBD1. This CDR3 contains 16 residues. The trim removed 3 bases at V and 5 bases at J, leaving 3 bases unmatched. Germline CDR1 and CDR2: SNHLY and FYNNEI. CDR3: CASSEWTGGHNSPLHF. CDR3 nucleotide sequence: TGTGCCAGCAGTGAGTGGACAGGGGGCCATAATTCACCCCTCCACTTT.

The genes are TRBV2 and TRBJ2-1; TRBD2 agrees at 11 bases. The CDR3 extends over 16 amino acids. Germline lookup yields CDR1 SNHLY and CDR2 FYNNEI. Losses at the gene ends were 5 bases for V and 3 bases for J; bases not matched to a gene: 6. The CDR3 region is CASSLLTSGSYNEQFF. The CDR3 DNA reads TGTGCCAGCAGTCTTCTTACTAGCGGGAGCTACAATGAGCAGTTCTTC.

V usage is TRBV7-2 and J usage is TRBJ1-1; unclear D gene. Germline V gene data show CDR1 as SGHTA and CDR2 as FQGNSA. The CDR3 covers 16 residues. The V end lost 5 bases, the J end lost 0 bases, and 16 bases lay between the germline ends. The CDR3, as DNA: TGTGCCAGCAGCCCACTTACCCGGACTGTGAACACTGAAGCTTTCTTT. It specifies CASSPLTRTVNTEAFF.

The chain uses TRBV5-1 and TRBJ1-4, with TRBD1 identical over 7 bases. Germline assignment: CDR1 SGHRS and CDR2 YFSETQ. V lost 0 bases, J lost 5 bases, and 7 bases stayed unmatched. The CDR3 runs to 16 residues. In nucleotides, the CDR3 is TGCGCCAGCAGCTTGGAGGGGGACAGTAAAAATGAAAAACTGTTTTTT. Protein sequence: CASSLEGDSKNEKLFF.

This clone was recorded once. The rearrangement links TRBV10-3 to TRBJ1-2; 10 bases agree with TRBD1. CDR1 and CDR2 (germline): ENHRY, SYGVKD. The CDR3 consists of 15 residues. Trimming removed 6 bases from V and 3 bases from J; junction bases left unmatched: 7. The chain's CDR3 is CAIRGQGNGDYGYTF. In DNA, the CDR3 is TGTGCCATCAGGGGACAGGGGAACGGGGACTATGGCTACACCTTC.